The present TCR beta chain was sequenced within a study of blood T cell repertoires in COVID-19. Study details: Sources were T cells, B-cell-depleted T cells, or PBMCs; the material itself was cDNA or gDNA.

Repertoires were generated with immunoSEQ multiplex PCR, while TCRdb's copy carries only in-frame clones and drops some. The sample has 210,000 or so clones; roughly nine tenths are singletons. This CDR3 comprises 13 residues. Germline CDR1 and CDR2: LNHDA and SQIVND (reference sequence). Between the trimmed V and J ends, which lost 6 bases and 0 bases, there was a span of 8 bases. The age range of participants was 18 to 89 years, with residence in about two dozen US areas. Participants' own reports of clinical history determined their cohort assignment. The chain uses TRBV19 and TRBJ1-1; D perhaps matches TRBD1 (5 bases). The clonotype originates from a woman in her 50s in a cohort exposed to, infected with or recovered from COVID-19 (not recorded which). The sequencing input was PBMCs or T cells enriched from blood (not recorded which). CDR3 loop: CASRDTLNTEAFF. CDR3 coding DNA: TGTGCCAGTAGGGACACCTTGAACACTGAAGCTTTCTTT.